A selection of T cell receptor beta chains follows, all from one sample in a study of blood T cells in healthy people across ages. TCRdb analysed the 5' RACE reads with MiXCR anew, one entry per CDR3 protein. The repertoire holds under 750,000 distinct CDR3 sequences, around 48% seen once, with around 24% in the top ten. The specimen sequenced was blood. The receptors stem from a man at least 80 years old in good health. Both conserved end residues are part of each CDR3. The D gene is left open where the match is weak. Only part of the rows carry a size: once, few, many, or a class if the clone is expanded.

V gene	D gene	J gene	clone size	CDR3 DNA	CDR3 protein
TRBV6-5	.	TRBJ2-1	once	TGTGCCAGCATGGCTCCAGGGAAGGGTTGTGAGCAGTTCTTC	CASMAPGKGCEQFF
TRBV29-1	TRBD1	TRBJ1-4	few	TGCAGCGTTGTCCCTGGGACAGGTGGGAGCGAAAAACTGTTTTTT	CSVVPGTGGSEKLFF
TRBV10-3	.	TRBJ2-7	.	TGTGCCATCTCCGGGGGTACCTACGAGCAGTACTTC	CAISGGTYEQYF
TRBV20-1	TRBD2	TRBJ2-7	few	TGCAGTGTTCCGGCGGGACTACTCTCCTACGAGCAGTACTTC	CSVPAGLLSYEQYF
TRBV4-2	.	TRBJ1-4	.	TGTGCCAGCAGCGAGGGAGACAGGAGGAATGAAAAACTGTTTTTT	CASSEGDRRNEKLFF
TRBV2	.	TRBJ2-5	once	TGTGCCAGCAGTGAAGATATTAGCCAAGAGACCCAGTACTTC	CASSEDISQETQYF
TRBV7-6	TRBD2	TRBJ2-5	few	TGTGCCAGCAGCTTAGGCGGGGGGGCCCAAGAGACCCAGTACTTC	CASSLGGGAQETQYF
TRBV9	.	TRBJ2-7	once	TGTGCCAGCAGCCCTCGGACGGCAGGGGCCTACGAGCAGTACTTC	CASSPRTAGAYEQYF
TRBV2	TRBD2	TRBJ2-5	.	TGTGCCAGCAGTGAGGGACTAGGGTTCGGGCAGTACTTC	CASSEGLGFGQYF
TRBV7-9	.	TRBJ2-1	few	TGTGCCAGCAGCTGGGGCCTCTCTTTATATGTCGATGAGCAGTTCTTC	CASSWGLSLYVDEQFF
TRBV15	TRBD1	TRBJ2-2	.	TGTGCCACCAGCAGTAGGGACAGGGGTACCGGGGAGCTGTTTTTT	CATSSRDRGTGELFF
TRBV6-5	.	TRBJ2-1	.	TGTGCCAGCAGTGACTCGGGGAGGAATGAGCAGTTCTTC	CASSDSGRNEQFF
TRBV5-4	.	TRBJ1-6	few	TGTGCCAGCAGCCGGGACGGATCTTTGAATTCACCCCTCCACTTT	CASSRDGSLNSPLHF
TRBV20-1	TRBD1	TRBJ2-5	.	TGCAGTGCTAGAACAGGGGTAGGAGGAGAGACCCAGTACTTC	CSARTGVGGETQYF
TRBV20-1	.	TRBJ2-1	.	TGCAGTGCGGGACGGACTATTGCGGGTTATTTAAATGAGCAGTTCTTC	CSAGRTIAGYLNEQFF
TRBV7-2	.	TRBJ2-3	.	TGTGCCAGCAGCTTAATCTCAGATACGCAGTATTTT	CASSLISDTQYF
TRBV7-2	TRBD2	TRBJ2-5	few	TGTGCCAGCAGCTTAGGAATGGCTAGCGGGGGCCAAGAGACCCAGTACTTC	CASSLGMASGGQETQYF
TRBV20-1	TRBD2	TRBJ2-1	.	TGCAGTGCTAGAGATGCGAGTAGCGGGGGGGGATCCTACAATGAGCAGTTCTTC	CSARDASSGGGSYNEQFF
TRBV18	.	TRBJ2-1	.	TGTGCCAGCTCACCACCCGATTTTTGGTCTAGCAATGAGCAGTTCTTC	CASSPPDFWSSNEQFF
TRBV7-8	.	TRBJ2-7	.	TGTGCCGACGGGCAGGAAGGTTACGAGCAGTACTTC	CADGQEGYEQYF
TRBV7-2	.	TRBJ2-3	.	TGTGCCAGCAGAAAGGCAGGGTTAGATACGCAGTATTTT	CASRKAGLDTQYF
TRBV5-1	TRBD2	TRBJ2-5	.	TGCGCCAGCAGCTGGGGGGGTAGCGGGAGCTCCCTTCAAGAGACCCAGTACTTC	CASSWGGSGSSLQETQYF
TRBV27	.	TRBJ2-7	.	TGTGCTCATTCAAGACGAACCTACGAGCAGTACTTC	CAHSRRTYEQYF
TRBV10-2	.	TRBJ2-4	.	TGCGCCAGCAGTGAGCCGCGGGACAAAAACATTCAGTACTTC	CASSEPRDKNIQYF
TRBV11-1	TRBD1	TRBJ2-1	many	TGTGCCAGCAGCGACAGGGGCAACTACAATGAGCAGTTCTTC	CASSDRGNYNEQFF
TRBV12-3/TRBV12-4	.	TRBJ1-2	.	TGTGCCACCCTTTGGGCAGGGAGTTATAACTATGGCTACACCTTC	CATLWAGSYNYGYTF
TRBV9	.	TRBJ2-3	few	TGTGCCAGCAGAAGGACAGACGGAGATACGCAGTATTTT	CASRRTDGDTQYF
TRBV2	TRBD1	TRBJ2-5	.	TGTGCCAGCGGTGTCAACAGGGGGCCTGAGACCCAGTACTTC	CASGVNRGPETQYF
TRBV7-3	.	TRBJ2-7	.	TGTGCCAGCAGCTTAACGGGAGGGGGCCTGGGATACGAGCAGTACTTC	CASSLTGGGLGYEQYF
TRBV12-3/TRBV12-4	.	TRBJ1-6	few	TGTGCCAGCAGCCGATACCGGACGGGGAATTCACCCCTCCACTTT	CASSRYRTGNSPLHF
TRBV20-1	TRBD1	TRBJ1-2	few	TGCAGTGCTAGAGATGGGACAGGGGCCTATGGCTACACCTTC	CSARDGTGAYGYTF
TRBV28	.	TRBJ1-2	.	TGTGCCAGCAGTTCCCCTGGGGCAAACTATTATGGCTACACCTTC	CASSSPGANYYGYTF
TRBV9	.	TRBJ2-1	.	TGTGCCAGCAGCGTAGCCGGGACCATATACAATGAGCAGTTCTTC	CASSVAGTIYNEQFF
TRBV7-8	.	TRBJ1-5	once	TGTGCCAGCAGCTTAGGCGGGGGCGCGGTCAATCAGCCCCAGCATTTT	CASSLGGGAVNQPQHF
TRBV7-6	.	TRBJ1-1	.	TGTGCCAGCAGCTTATATCGTGAGGGTGGGACTGAAGCTTTCTTT	CASSLYREGGTEAFF
TRBV12-3/TRBV12-4	TRBD1	TRBJ1-2	few	TGTGCCAGCAGTTTAGGACAGGGCGGGTTGTCTGGCTACACCTTC	CASSLGQGGLSGYTF
TRBV12-3/TRBV12-4	TRBD2	TRBJ2-1	.	TGTGCCAGCAGTTCAGCGGGGGGCCGGGACGAGCAGTTCTTC	CASSSAGGRDEQFF
TRBV20-1	.	TRBJ2-6	.	TGCAGTGCCAGTGATCAGGGAGCTGGGGCCAACGTCCTGACTTTC	CSASDQGAGANVLTF
TRBV6-2/TRBV6-3	.	TRBJ2-7	few	TGTGCCAGTGCTTCTCCCCCTTCCTACGAGCAGTACTTC	CASASPPSYEQYF
TRBV6-6	.	TRBJ1-1	many	TGTGCCACAAACAGTGACACTGAAGCTTTCTTT	CATNSDTEAFF
TRBV25-1	TRBD1	TRBJ2-6	few	TGTGCCAGCAGTGTGGCAGGGGGAACTCTGGGGGCCAACGTCCTGACTTTC	CASSVAGGTLGANVLTF
TRBV6-5	.	TRBJ2-4	many	TGTGCCAGCAGTTACTCCTTGGCACAAGCCAAAAACATTCAGTACTTC	CASSYSLAQAKNIQYF
TRBV20-1	.	TRBJ2-3	.	TGCAGTGCTAACGCCCCTGGCACAGATACGCAGTATTTT	CSANAPGTDTQYF
TRBV7-2	.	TRBJ1-4	few	TGTGCCAGCAGCCTTGACAGTTCCCCGTATGAAAAACTGTTTTTT	CASSLDSSPYEKLFF
TRBV6-2/TRBV6-3	TRBD1	TRBJ2-7	.	TGTGCCAGCAGTTACTTGGGACAGGGGCTCTTAACCCAGTACTTC	CASSYLGQGLLTQYF